This TCR beta chain was identified during a study of radiation and T cells in renal cell carcinoma. Study in general: Nephrectomy followed 15 Gy stereotactic body radiation by 4 weeks. Overall study findings and caveats: Top tumor clonotypes rose in blood 2 weeks post-radiation, then contracted. Pretreatment tumor biopsies were lacking, so baseline clonotypes are unknown.

Some clones are missing from TCRdb's copy, which holds only in-frame ones; the method was immunoSEQ multiplex PCR. The sample has some 75,000 clones, around 80% seen once; the top ten hold nearly 6%. With 0 bases clipped from V and 3 bases from J, the junction kept 15 bases outside the gene matches. This CDR3 has 18 residues. CDR1 SGHRS and CDR2 YFSETQ come from the germline V gene. Noted time point: blood 2 weeks post-SBRT. Stated treatment: 15 Gy SBRT to primary tumor, nephrectomy 4 weeks later. Clear cell pathology was present in this patient's renal cell carcinoma. Points on this clone: As yet, its antigen is unknown.

This TCR came from a man in his 60s with renal cell carcinoma. V is TRBV5-1 and J is TRBJ2-7; 7 bases agree with TRBD2. The input for sequencing was blood, taken from a patient whose treatment included radiotherapy and nephrectomy. The CDR3, as DNA: TGCGCCAGCAGCTTGGTGGCGAGGGCGGGAGTGGGAAACTACGAGCAGTACTTC. Its protein is CASSLVARAGVGNYEQYF.